This T cell receptor (beta chain) was sequenced for a study of neurological immune-mediated disorders. At the level of the study: About 90% of the roughly 35 multiple sclerosis patients had relapsing-remitting disease; 3 had secondary progressive.

This clonotype showed up many times. Its matching antigen is unknown. Study conclusions and caveats: No clinical or MRI feature was associated with the multiple sclerosis repertoire cluster.

5'RACE generated cDNA with 10-nucleotide random UMIs. TCRdb processed the 5' RACE reads anew with MiXCR; each CDR3 protein has one entry. The sample holds tens of thousands of distinct CDR3 sequences, roughly 3.2% seen once. V dropped 7 bases and J dropped 0 bases, with 13 bases sitting between them. Germline V CDR1 and CDR2: SEHNR, FQNEAQ (reference sequence). The CDR3 covers 14 residues. The chain combines TRBV7-9 with TRBJ2-7, with D perhaps matching TRBD2 (5 bases). The sequenced material came from PBMCs. The sequence derives from a man aged 35 to 55 with multiple sclerosis. DNA for the CDR3: TGTGCCAGCACCCCCGAGGGCACCTCCTACGAGCAGTACTTC. This encodes CASTPEGTSYEQYF.